This T cell receptor (beta chain) derives from a study of early T cells in non-severe SARS-CoV-2 infection. Notes on the study in general: Anti-spike CD8 specificities were favored by VDJdb matching, whose results missed private and CD4 specificities.

The V segment lost 1 base and the J segment 6 bases; nucleotides outside the gene matches: 6. Germline CDR1 is MNHNS and CDR2 is SASEGT. This CDR3 has 16 amino acids. As part of library construction, unique molecular identifiers were attached to individual cDNA molecules. Each CDR3 protein is one row after TCRdb ran MiXCR on the 5' RACE reads. Of tens of thousands of distinct CDR3 sequences in the sample, roughly a sixth were seen once. A word on this clonotype: Its specificity is not known.

This clonotype originated in an adult who was a healthcare worker with PCR-confirmed SARS-CoV-2 infection or an uninfected control (not recorded which). This chain uses TRBV6-1 with TRBJ2-3, with 11 bases that match TRBD2. The sample comprised whole blood. This CDR3 is CASSEGTSGGGDTQYF. For the CDR3, the DNA is TGTGCCAGCAGTGAAGGAACTAGCGGGGGCGGGGATACGCAGTATTTT.